These 20 T cell receptor beta chains originate from one sample sequenced in a study of blood T cell repertoires in COVID-19 (dated by TCRdb to about 2020). Library prep was done by the immunoSEQ multiplex PCR assay. The source is immuneACCESS, and TCRdb retained only in-frame sequences with V and J called. Part of the clones is not carried over; for the studies checked, unresolved V genes explain less than half of this, and the remainder is unexplained. The sample profile shows 380,000 or so clones; about 80% of them were found once. Under 1.2% of the sample is taken by the ten largest. The sample comprised peripheral blood. The receptors were gathered from a human donor with acute or convalescent COVID-19. The donor label of this sample is uncertain.

This clone appeared once. The chain recombines TRBV5-1 with TRBJ2-3; 9 positions agree with TRBD2. This CDR3 spans 14 amino acids. The germline V gene encodes CDR1 SGHRS and CDR2 YFSETQ. V was clipped by 0 bases and J by 6 bases; unmatched bases: 2. This CDR3 reads CASSLGGRDDTQYF. The DNA of the CDR3 is TGCGCCAGCAGCTTGGGCGGGAGGGACGATACGCAGTATTTT.

CDR3 sequence (DNA): TGTGCCAGCAGCACCAGGGTCGGCTCAGATACGCAGTATTTT. This encodes CASSTRVGSDTQYF. The chain couples TRBV7-6 to TRBJ2-3, with D perhaps matching TRBD1 (5 bases). CDR3 length: 14 amino acids. Germline V gene data show CDR1 as SGHVS and CDR2 as FNYEAQ. Trimming removed 5 bases from V and 4 bases from J, with 13 bases in between. Together with reference TRBV7-6 and TRBJ2-3, the CDR3 gives the full variable domain: GAGVSQSPRYKVTKRGQDVALRCDPISGHVSLYWYRQALGQGPEFLTYFNYEAQQDKSGLPNDRFSAERPEGSISTLTIQRTEQRDSAMYRCASSTRVGSDTQYFGPGTRLTVL.

This chain links TRBV5-1 with TRBJ1-5, with D possibly matching TRBD1 (5 bases). The CDR3 is 15 residues long. Germline lookup yields CDR1 SGHRS and CDR2 YFSETQ. V dropped 0 bases and J dropped 4 bases, with 11 bases sitting between them. The DNA of the CDR3 is TGCGCCAGCAGCTTGGCCGGGACTTCAAATCAGCCCCAGCATTTT. This encodes CASSLAGTSNQPQHF.

The chain carries TRBV29-1 and TRBJ2-7, with D perhaps TRBD1 (6 bases). The CDR3 length is 13 residues. The V end was cut by 3 bases, the J end by 6 bases, with 15 bases between. Germline V gives CDR1 SQVTM, CDR2 ANQGSEA. Written as DNA, the CDR3 is TGCAGCGTTGATAAGGGCCCAGGGGCCGAGCAGTACTTC. Protein product: CSVDKGPGAEQYF.

The count of this clone is one. The chain is built from TRBV5-1 and TRBJ2-7; D might be TRBD1 (6 bases). CDR1 SGHRS and CDR2 YFSETQ come from the germline V gene. The CDR3 consists of 14 residues. The V and J ends lost 2 bases and 1 base respectively, with 10 bases between them. CDR3 DNA sequence: TGCGCCAGCAGCTTACAGGGCGAGTCCTACGAGCAGTACTTC. Protein product: CASSLQGESYEQYF. The full variable domain, with the rest looked up from reference TRBV5-1 and TRBJ2-7, is KAGVTQTPRYLIKTRGQQVTLSCSPISGHRSVSWYQQTPGQGLQFLFEYFSETQRNKGNFPGRFSGRQFSNSRSEMNVSTLELGDSALYLCASSLQGESYEQYFGPGTRLTVT.

This clone was counted only a few times. The chain carries TRBV11-2 and TRBJ2-3; 10 nucleotides align to TRBD2. Germline V CDR1 and CDR2: SGHAT, FQNNGV. V was clipped by 1 base and J by 5 bases; unmatched bases: 3. CDR3 length: 15 amino acids. CDR3 nucleotide sequence: TGTGCCAGCAGCTTAGCTAGCGGGAGCTTAGATACGCAGTATTTT. Translated: CASSLASGSLDTQYF.

The V gene is TRBV3-1 (or the pseudogene TRBV3-2), the J gene TRBJ1-6, with D unresolved. The germline V gene has CDR1 LGHDT and CDR2 YNNKEL (reference sequence). This CDR3 is built from 15 residues. Trimming stripped 2 bases from V and 6 bases from J, with 11 bases between. CDR3 amino acids: CASSQKGGSNSPLHF. In DNA, the CDR3 is TGTGCCAGCAGCCAAAAGGGAGGATCTAATTCACCCCTCCACTTT.

The chain joins TRBV6-5 to TRBJ1-3; 8 nucleotides line up with TRBD1. V dropped 2 bases and J dropped 2; count of bases not matched to a gene: 2. Germline V gives CDR1 MNHEY, CDR2 SVGAGI. The CDR3 is 15 amino acids. CDR3 nucleotides: TGTGCCAGCAGTTACGACAGGGGAGCTGGAAACACCATATATTTT. It yields the protein CASSYDRGAGNTIYF.

The rearrangement joins TRBV7-9 to TRBJ1-2; D might be TRBD1 (5 bases). Per the germline V gene, CDR1 is SEHNR and CDR2 is FQNEAQ (reference sequence). The CDR3 has 13 amino acids. Between the trimmed V and J ends, which lost 3 bases and 7 bases, there was a span of 12 bases. This CDR3 reads CASSFNGQGGYTF. In DNA form, the CDR3 reads TGTGCCAGCAGCTTTAATGGGCAGGGTGGCTACACCTTC.

The chain has TRBV24-1 and TRBJ1-6; 7 bases align to TRBD1. In germline, CDR1 is KGHDR, CDR2 SFDVKD. With V trimmed by 9 bases and J by 6 bases, 4 bases remained unmatched. There are 13 residues in the CDR3. The DNA for the CDR3 is TGTGCCACCGGGGGACAGCTTAATTCACCCCTCCACTTT. Translated: CATGGQLNSPLHF.

The rearrangement joins TRBV5-1 to TRBJ2-3; TRBD2 matches at 10 bases. The CDR3 runs to 17 residues. The germline V gene has CDR1 SGHRS and CDR2 YFSETQ. V was pared by 1 base and J by 1 base, with 6 bases of the junction left unmatched. CDR3 nucleotide sequence: TGCGCCAGCAGCTTGAGTACTAGCGGGGCGCGCACAGATACGCAGTATTTT. It specifies CASSLSTSGARTDTQYF.

In nucleotides, the CDR3 is TGTGCCACCAGTGATCCAACAGGGGGGAACACCGGGGAGCTGTTTTTT. Translated, it gives CATSDPTGGNTGELFF. The V gene is TRBV24-1, the J gene TRBJ2-2; 8 bases are shared with TRBD1. This CDR3 spans 16 amino acids. V trimming: 3 bases; J trimming: 1 base; junction bases outside the gene matches: 3. The germline V gene encodes CDR1 KGHDR and CDR2 SFDVKD.

The V gene is TRBV10-3, the J gene TRBJ2-7; 7 bases agree with TRBD2. V was pared by 10 bases and J by 4 bases, with 7 bases of the junction left unmatched. CDR3 length equals 12 residues. Germline-derived CDR1 and CDR2 are ENHRY and SYGVKD. The CDR3 DNA sequence: TGTGCCACCAAGATGGGGGGGTACGAGCAGTACTTC. It encodes CATKMGGYEQYF.

The chain combines TRBV7-9 with TRBJ2-3; a weak D match, TRBD1 (5 bases). Trimming pared 5 bases from V and 3 bases from J, leaving 12 bases between. The germline V gene encodes CDR1 SEHNR and CDR2 FQNEAQ (reference sequence). CDR3 length: 14 residues. The CDR3 spells CASSPDGHTDTQYF. The CDR3 coding sequence is TGTGCCAGCAGCCCCGACGGACATACAGATACGCAGTATTTT.

CDR3 residues: CASSTRTSQSGELFF. The CDR3 nucleotides read TGTGCCAGCAGTACAAGGACTAGTCAATCCGGGGAGCTGTTTTTT. The chain carries TRBV6-6 and TRBJ2-2, with TRBD2 identical over 7 bases. Germline CDR1 is MNHNY and CDR2 is SVGAGI (reference sequence). The J segment lost 6 bases and the V segment lost 5 bases, leaving 9 bases of the junction unmatched. This CDR3 has 15 residues.

The chain uses TRBV5-1 and TRBJ1-2, with D possibly TRBD1 on 5 matching bases. Deletions cut 2 bases from V and 8 bases from J, with 13 bases between. CDR3 length: 13 residues. The V gene's germline CDR1 is SGHRS and CDR2 YFSETQ. The CDR3 reads CASSFAGGGGYTF. For the CDR3, the DNA is TGCGCCAGCAGCTTTGCCGGGGGTGGCGGCTACACCTTC.

The chain is built from TRBV30 and TRBJ1-6; TRBD1 is a possible D gene (5 bases). Trimming pared 0 bases from V and 8 bases from J, leaving 14 bases between. This CDR3 region has 15 residues. In germline, CDR1 is GTSNPN, CDR2 SVGIG (reference sequence). The CDR3 region has the DNA TGTGCCTGGAGTGTAGACGTTGGGGGGTATTCACCCCTCCACTTT. It encodes CAWSVDVGGYSPLHF.

The chain links TRBV4-1 to TRBJ1-5; 7 positions match TRBD1. The CDR3 contains 15 residues. V lost 2 bases and J lost 4; bases outside the gene matches: 5. Germline V gene data show CDR1 as MGHRA and CDR2 as YSYEKL. The CDR3 spells CASSQYGQENQPQHF. CDR3 DNA sequence: TGCGCCAGCAGCCAATATGGACAGGAGAATCAGCCCCAGCATTTT.

This chain links TRBV19 with TRBJ2-2; TRBD1 might be the D (5 bases). The germline CDR1 and CDR2 sequences are LNHDA and SQIVND (reference sequence). V lost 4 bases, J lost 4 bases, and 10 bases lay in between. This CDR3 has 14 amino acids. This CDR3 reads CASSNQGSTGELFF. In DNA form, the CDR3 reads TGTGCCAGTAGTAATCAGGGTAGCACCGGGGAGCTGTTTTTT.

The V gene is TRBV7-9, the J gene TRBJ1-1; D is perhaps TRBD1 (5 bases). The germline gives CDR1 SEHNR, CDR2 FQNEAQ (reference sequence). The length of the CDR3 is 14 residues. V lost 2 bases and J 4 bases, leaving 11 bases between the germline ends. CDR3 protein: CASSLSGRGTEAFF. The CDR3 DNA reads TGTGCCAGCAGCTTAAGTGGAAGGGGCACTGAAGCTTTCTTT.